This T cell receptor beta chain was identified during a study of blood T cell repertoires in COVID-19. Across the study: From the United States, Italy and Spain came samples of acute and convalescent COVID-19. PBMCs, B-cell-depleted T cells, or T cells provided the cDNA or gDNA that made up the material.

In the study's own analysis: Counts of nucleated cells, estimated from reference gene primer amplification, were obtained. Using immunoSEQ multiplex PCR, the repertoire was profiled, and TCRdb retains in-frame clones only, with some absent. D and trimming were read from the DNA, whereas the V and J calls and clone size are those reported in that table. The sample holds 250,000 to 300,000 clones, over 85% seen once. Recruited during active infection, patients (from Seattle) were subsequently followed longitudinally. The V gene's germline CDR1 is LGHNA and CDR2 YNFKEQ. The V end was cut by 3 bases, the J end by 2 bases, with 13 bases between. The CDR3 spans 15 residues.

The clonotype comes from a young woman with COVID-19, enrolled during active disease. The V gene is TRBV4-2, the J gene TRBJ1-2; possible D gene TRBD1, 5 bases. Sequencing input: peripheral blood. For the CDR3, the DNA is TGTGCCAGCAGCCACTCGGACACCCAGAACTATGGCTACACCTTC. It codes for CASSHSDTQNYGYTF.